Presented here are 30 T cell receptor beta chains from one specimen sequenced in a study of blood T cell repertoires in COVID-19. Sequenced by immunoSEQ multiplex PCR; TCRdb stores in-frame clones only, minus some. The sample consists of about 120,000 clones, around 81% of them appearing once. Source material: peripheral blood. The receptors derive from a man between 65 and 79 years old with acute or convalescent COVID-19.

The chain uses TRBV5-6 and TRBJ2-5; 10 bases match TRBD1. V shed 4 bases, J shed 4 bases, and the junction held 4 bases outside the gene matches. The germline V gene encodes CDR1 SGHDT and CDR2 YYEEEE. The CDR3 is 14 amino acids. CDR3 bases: TGTGCCAGCAGCCCCAGGACAGGGGGAGAGACCCAGTACTTC. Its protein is CASSPRTGGETQYF.

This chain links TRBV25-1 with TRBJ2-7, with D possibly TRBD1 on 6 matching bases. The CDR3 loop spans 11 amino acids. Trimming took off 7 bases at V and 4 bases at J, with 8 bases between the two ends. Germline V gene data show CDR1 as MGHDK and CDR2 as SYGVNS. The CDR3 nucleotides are TGTGCCAGCACAGGGGCGTACGAGCAGTACTTC. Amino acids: CASTGAYEQYF.

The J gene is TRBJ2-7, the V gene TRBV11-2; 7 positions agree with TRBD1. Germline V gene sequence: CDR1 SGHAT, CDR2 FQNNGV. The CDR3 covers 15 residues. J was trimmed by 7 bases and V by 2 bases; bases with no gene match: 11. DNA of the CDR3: TGTGCCAGCAGCTTATTCCTTCCGGACAGGCCTGAGCAGTACTTC. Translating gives CASSLFLPDRPEQYF.

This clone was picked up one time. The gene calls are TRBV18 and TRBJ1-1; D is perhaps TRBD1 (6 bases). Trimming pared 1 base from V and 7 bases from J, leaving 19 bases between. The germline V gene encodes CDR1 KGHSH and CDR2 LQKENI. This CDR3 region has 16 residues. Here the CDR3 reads CASSPRFGGGQNEAFF. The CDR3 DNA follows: TGTGCCAGCTCACCACGGTTTGGGGGCGGACAGAATGAAGCTTTCTTT.

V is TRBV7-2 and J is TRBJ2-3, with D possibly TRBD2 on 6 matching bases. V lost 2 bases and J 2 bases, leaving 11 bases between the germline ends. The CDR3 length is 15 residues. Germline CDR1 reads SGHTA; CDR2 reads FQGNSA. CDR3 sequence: CASSLQLAITDTQYF. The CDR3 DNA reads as TGTGCCAGCAGCTTACAGCTAGCGATCACAGATACGCAGTATTTT.

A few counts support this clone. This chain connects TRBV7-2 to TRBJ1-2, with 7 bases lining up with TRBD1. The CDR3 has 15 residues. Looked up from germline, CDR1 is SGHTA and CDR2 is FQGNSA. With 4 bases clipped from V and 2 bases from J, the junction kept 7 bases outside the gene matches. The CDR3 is CASSSLPGQNYGYTF. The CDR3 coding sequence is TGTGCCAGCAGCTCACTCCCGGGACAGAACTATGGCTACACCTTC.

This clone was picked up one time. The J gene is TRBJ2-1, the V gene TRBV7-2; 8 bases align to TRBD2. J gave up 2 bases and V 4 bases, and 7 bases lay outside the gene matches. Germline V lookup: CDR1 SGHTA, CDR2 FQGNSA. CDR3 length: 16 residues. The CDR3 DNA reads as TGTGCCAGCAGCTCCCTGGGTAGCGGGGCCTACAATGAGCAGTTCTTC. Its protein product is CASSSLGSGAYNEQFF.

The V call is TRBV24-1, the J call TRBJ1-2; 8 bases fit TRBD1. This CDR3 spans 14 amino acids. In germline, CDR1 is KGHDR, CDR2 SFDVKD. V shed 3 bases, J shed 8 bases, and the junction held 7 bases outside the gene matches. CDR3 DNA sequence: TGTGCCACCAGTGATGGGCAGGGGGCTGGAGGCTACACCTTC. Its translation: CATSDGQGAGGYTF.

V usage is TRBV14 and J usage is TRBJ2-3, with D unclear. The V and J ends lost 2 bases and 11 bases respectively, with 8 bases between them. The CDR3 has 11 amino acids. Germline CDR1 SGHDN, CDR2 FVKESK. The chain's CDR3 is CASSQQSQQYF. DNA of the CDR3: TGTGCCAGCAGCCAACAGTCCCAGCAGTATTTT.

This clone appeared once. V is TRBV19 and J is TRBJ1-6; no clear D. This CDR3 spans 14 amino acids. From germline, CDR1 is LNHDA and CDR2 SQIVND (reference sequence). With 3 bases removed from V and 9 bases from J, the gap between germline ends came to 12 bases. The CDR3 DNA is TGTGCCAGTAGTATCCAAGCGGGAGTTTCACCCCTCCACTTT. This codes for CASSIQAGVSPLHF. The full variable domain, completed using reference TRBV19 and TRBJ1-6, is DGGITQSPKYLFRKEGQNVTLSCEQNLNHDAMYWYRQDPGQGLRLIYYSQIVNDFQKGDIAEGYSVSREKKESFPLTVTSAQKNPTAFYLCASSIQAGVSPLHFGNGTRLTVT.

The CDR3 coding sequence is TGCAGAGCCGAAGGGGATGGCTACACCTTC. Encoded protein: CRAEGDGYTF. The chain joins TRBV29-1 to TRBJ1-2; a possible D gene is TRBD1 (5 bases). This CDR3 is built from 10 residues. Germline V gene lookup returns CDR1 SQVTM and CDR2 ANQGSEA.

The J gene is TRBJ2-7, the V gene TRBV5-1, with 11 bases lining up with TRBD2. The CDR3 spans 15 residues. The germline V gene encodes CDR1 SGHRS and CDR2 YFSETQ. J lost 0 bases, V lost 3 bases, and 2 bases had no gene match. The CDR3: CASSSGLAASYEQYF. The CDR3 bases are TGCGCCAGCAGCTCGGGACTAGCGGCCTCCTACGAGCAGTACTTC. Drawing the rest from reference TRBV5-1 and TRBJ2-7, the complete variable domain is KAGVTQTPRYLIKTRGQQVTLSCSPISGHRSVSWYQQTPGQGLQFLFEYFSETQRNKGNFPGRFSGRQFSNSRSEMNVSTLELGDSALYLCASSSGLAASYEQYFGPGTRLTVT.

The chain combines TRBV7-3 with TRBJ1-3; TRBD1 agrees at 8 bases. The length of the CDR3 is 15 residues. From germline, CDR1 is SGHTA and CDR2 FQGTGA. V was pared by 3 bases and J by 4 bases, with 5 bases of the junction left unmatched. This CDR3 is CASSFGQGEGNTIYF. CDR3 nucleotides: TGTGCCAGCAGCTTTGGACAGGGTGAAGGAAACACCATATATTTT.

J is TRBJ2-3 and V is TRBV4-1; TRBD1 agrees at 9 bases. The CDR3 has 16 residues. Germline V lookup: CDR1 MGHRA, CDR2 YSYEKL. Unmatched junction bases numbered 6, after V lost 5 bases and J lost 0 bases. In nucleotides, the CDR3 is TGCGCCAGCAGCTTTCCGGACAGGGGAAGCACAGATACGCAGTATTTT. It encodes CASSFPDRGSTDTQYF.

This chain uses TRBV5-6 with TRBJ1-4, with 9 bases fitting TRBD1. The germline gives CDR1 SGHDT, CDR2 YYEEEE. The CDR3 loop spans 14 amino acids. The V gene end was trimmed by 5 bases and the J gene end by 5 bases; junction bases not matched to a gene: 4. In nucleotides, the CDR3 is TGTGCCAGCAGGCCGACAGGGGGGAATGAAAAACTGTTTTTT. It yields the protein CASRPTGGNEKLFF.

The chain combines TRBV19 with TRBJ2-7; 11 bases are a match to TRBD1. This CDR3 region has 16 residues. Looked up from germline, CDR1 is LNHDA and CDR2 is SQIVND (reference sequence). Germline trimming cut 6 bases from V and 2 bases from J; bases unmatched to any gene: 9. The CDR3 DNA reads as TGTGCCAGTAGCGGAGTCCCGGGACAGGGGGCCTACGAGCAGTACTTC. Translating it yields CASSGVPGQGAYEQYF.

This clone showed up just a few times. The CDR3 sequence: CASSEEGVTGREETQYF. As DNA, the CDR3 is TGTGCCAGCAGTGAAGAGGGGGTTACAGGGAGGGAGGAGACCCAGTACTTC. J is TRBJ2-5 and V is TRBV2, with a tentative D call TRBD2 (7 bases). The CDR3 has 17 amino acids. The V and J ends lost 1 base and 5 bases respectively, with 20 bases between them. Germline CDR1 is SNHLY and CDR2 is FYNNEI.

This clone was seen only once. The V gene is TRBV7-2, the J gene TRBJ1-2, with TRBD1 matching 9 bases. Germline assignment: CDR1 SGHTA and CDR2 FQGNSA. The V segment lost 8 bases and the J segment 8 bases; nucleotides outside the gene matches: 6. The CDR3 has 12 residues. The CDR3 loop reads CASGTGFGGYTF. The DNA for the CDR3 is TGTGCCAGCGGGACAGGGTTCGGCGGCTACACCTTC.

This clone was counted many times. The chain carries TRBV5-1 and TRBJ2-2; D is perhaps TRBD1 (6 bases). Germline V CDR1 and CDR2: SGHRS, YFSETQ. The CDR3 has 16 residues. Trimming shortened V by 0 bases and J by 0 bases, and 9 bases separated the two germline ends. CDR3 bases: TGCGCCAGCAGCTTGGTAGGACAGACGAACACCGGGGAGCTGTTTTTT. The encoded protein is CASSLVGQTNTGELFF.

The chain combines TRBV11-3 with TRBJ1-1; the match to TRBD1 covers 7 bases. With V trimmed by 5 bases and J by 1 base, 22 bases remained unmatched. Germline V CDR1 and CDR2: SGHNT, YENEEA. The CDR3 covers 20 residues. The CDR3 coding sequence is TGTGCCAGCAGCCCGTTAGACGGAAGATTCCTTGACAGGGAGAACACTGAAGCTTTCTTT. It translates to CASSPLDGRFLDRENTEAFF.

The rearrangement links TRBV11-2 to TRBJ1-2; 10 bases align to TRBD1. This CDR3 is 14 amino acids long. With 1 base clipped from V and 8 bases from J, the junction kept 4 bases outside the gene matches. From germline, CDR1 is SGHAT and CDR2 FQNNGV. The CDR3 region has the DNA TGTGCCAGCAGCTTAGGAGGGGACAGGGGAGGCTACACCTTC. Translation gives CASSLGGDRGGYTF.

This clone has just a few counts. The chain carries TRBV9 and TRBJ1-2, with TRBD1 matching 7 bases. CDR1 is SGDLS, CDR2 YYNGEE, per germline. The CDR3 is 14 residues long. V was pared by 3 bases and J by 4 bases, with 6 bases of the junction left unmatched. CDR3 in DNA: TGTGCCAGCAGCGCATCGGGACAGTTCTATGGCTACACCTTC. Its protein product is CASSASGQFYGYTF. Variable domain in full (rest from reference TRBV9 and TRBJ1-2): DSGVTQTPKHLITATGQRVTLRCSPRSGDLSVYWYQQSLDQGLQFLIQYYNGEERAKGNILERFSAQQFPDLHSELNLSSLELGDSALYFCASSASGQFYGYTFGSGTRLTVV.

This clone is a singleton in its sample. CDR3 coding DNA: TGTGCCAGTTTGGGACACGGAGGCGGAAACACCATATATTTT. Its protein product is CASLGHGGGNTIYF. This chain connects TRBV19 to TRBJ1-3, with D perhaps matching TRBD1 (6 bases). The CDR3 runs 14 residues. V gave up 8 bases and J gave up 4 bases, with 15 bases separating them. CDR1 is LNHDA and CDR2 is SQIVND in the germline V gene (reference sequence). Full variable domain (remainder filled in from reference TRBV19 and TRBJ1-3): DGGITQSPKYLFRKEGQNVTLSCEQNLNHDAMYWYRQDPGQGLRLIYYSQIVNDFQKGDIAEGYSVSREKKESFPLTVTSAQKNPTAFYLCASLGHGGGNTIYFGEGSWLTVV.

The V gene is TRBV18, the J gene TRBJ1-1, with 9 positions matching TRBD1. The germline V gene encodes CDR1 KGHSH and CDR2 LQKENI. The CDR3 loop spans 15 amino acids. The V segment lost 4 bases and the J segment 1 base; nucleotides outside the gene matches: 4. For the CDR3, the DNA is TGTGCCAGCTCACAACGGACAGGGGCGAACACTGAAGCTTTCTTT. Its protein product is CASSQRTGANTEAFF.

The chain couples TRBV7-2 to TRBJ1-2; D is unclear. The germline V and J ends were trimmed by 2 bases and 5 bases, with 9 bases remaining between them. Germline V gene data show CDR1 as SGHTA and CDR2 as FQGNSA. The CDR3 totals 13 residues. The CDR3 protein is CASSLPGQYGYTF. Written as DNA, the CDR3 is TGTGCCAGCAGCTTACCTGGGCAGTATGGCTACACCTTC.

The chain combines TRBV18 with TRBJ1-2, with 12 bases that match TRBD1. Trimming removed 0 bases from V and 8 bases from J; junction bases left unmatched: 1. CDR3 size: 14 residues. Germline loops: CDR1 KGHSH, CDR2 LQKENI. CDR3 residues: CASSPPGTGGGYTF. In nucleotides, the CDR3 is TGTGCCAGCTCACCACCAGGGACAGGGGGCGGCTACACCTTC.

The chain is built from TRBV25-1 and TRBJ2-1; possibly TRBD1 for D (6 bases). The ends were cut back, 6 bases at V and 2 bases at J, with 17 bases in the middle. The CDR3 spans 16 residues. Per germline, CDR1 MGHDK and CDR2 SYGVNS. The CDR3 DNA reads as TGTGCCAGCAGCCAATTAGGGGACAAGGCCTACAATGAGCAGTTCTTC. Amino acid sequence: CASSQLGDKAYNEQFF.

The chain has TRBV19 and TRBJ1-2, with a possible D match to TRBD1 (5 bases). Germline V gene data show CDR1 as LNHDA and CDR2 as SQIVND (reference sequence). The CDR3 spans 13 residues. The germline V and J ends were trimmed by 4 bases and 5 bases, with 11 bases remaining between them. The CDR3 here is CASSRGDLYGYTF. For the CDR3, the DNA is TGTGCCAGTAGTAGGGGGGACCTATATGGCTACACCTTC.

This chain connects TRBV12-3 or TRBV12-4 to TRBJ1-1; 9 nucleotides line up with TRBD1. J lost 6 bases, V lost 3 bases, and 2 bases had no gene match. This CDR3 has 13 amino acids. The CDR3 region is CASSFRQGAEAFF. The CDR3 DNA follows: TGTGCCAGCAGTTTCCGACAGGGGGCTGAAGCTTTCTTT.

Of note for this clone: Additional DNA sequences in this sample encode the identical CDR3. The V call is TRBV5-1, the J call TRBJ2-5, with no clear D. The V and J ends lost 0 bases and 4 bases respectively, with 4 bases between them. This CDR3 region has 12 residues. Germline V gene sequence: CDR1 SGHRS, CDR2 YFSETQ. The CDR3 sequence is CASSLAGETQYF. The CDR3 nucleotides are TGCGCCAGCAGCTTGGCCGGAGAGACCCAGTACTTC.